A single T cell receptor (beta chain) is shown here with its context. No antigen is known for it. The V end was cut by 3 bases, the J end by 5 bases, with 4 bases between. CDR3 length: 11 amino acids. CDR1 is LNHDA and CDR2 is SQIVND in the germline V gene (reference sequence). The donors were members of the validation cohort comprising about 130 subjects, separate from the roughly 700-subject first cohort. The method was immunoSEQ multiplex PCR; TCRdb's version includes in-frame clones alone and lacks a portion of them. The sample consists of fewer than 200,000 clones, approximately 89% of them appearing once. This sample is part of a study of cytomegalovirus exposure and HLA in healthy donors. Study summary: The same platform was used for the 120 validation repertoires and the roughly 600 first-cohort repertoires, a later analysis reported. Study-wide points: Most TCR sequences showed up rarely, but some public TCRs showed up in many donors. As was reported, the classifier diagnosed cytomegalovirus status with high specificity and sensitivity.

V is TRBV19 and J is TRBJ2-5; D not certain. The receptor was derived from a man aged 25 to 45 in good health and CMV-seropositive. The sample taken for sequencing was PBMCs. The CDR3 region is CASSMGETQYF. Written as DNA, the CDR3 is TGTGCCAGTAGTATGGGTGAGACCCAGTACTTC.